This entry is about one T cell receptor (beta chain). Its matching antigen is unknown. Germline-derived CDR1 and CDR2 are SGHTA and FQGNSA. The CDR3 is 16 amino acids. Trimming took off 1 base at V and 4 bases at J, with 16 bases between the two ends. Assay: immunoSEQ multiplex PCR; the TCRdb copy retains only in-frame clones and omits some. Here the sample spans about 200,000 clones, about 93% being singletons. The record originates from a study of T cell responses to AZD1222 COVID-19 vaccine. Study findings and constraints: Donors were chiefly white British, with a greater number of females, and clonal diversity was perhaps underestimated. When two AZD1222 doses had been given, Spike-specific TCR breadth and depth rose. Targets within unmutated variant regions were reportedly found for nearly half of spike-specific TCRs. Vaccine-related CD4 TCRs covered spike, predominating at 160-218 and 743-854.

This clonotype originated in an adult in good health. The specimen was peripheral blood, collected on day 0 of MenACWY control vaccination. J is TRBJ1-2 and V is TRBV7-2; D remains ambiguous. The CDR3 protein is CASSLDGSSPSYGYTF. The CDR3 DNA is TGTGCCAGCAGCTTAGATGGTTCGTCACCCAGCTATGGCTACACCTTC.